This T cell receptor beta chain was found in a study of human T cells and chemical hapten exposure (dated by TCRdb to the early 2020s). Regarding the complete study: For sensitization, 2% DPC in acetone was applied to a roughly 2 cm by roughly 2 cm area of upper inner arm skin. Patient blood was sampled pre-sensitization (week 0) and at 2, 6 and about 24 weeks after DPC sensitization. Twenty-nine alopecia patients provided blood for TCR sequencing at one to four time points (pre-sensitization, 2, 6 and 24 weeks). Patch testing on the upper back used Finn chambers containing 0.01% DPC, with scoring done after 6 days according to International Contact Dermatitis Research Group standards. Weekly therapeutic DPC doses were additionally applied to the scalp of patients throughout the approximately 23-week study period. The libraries were sequenced as a pool, and the TCR yield per sample differed mostly because of small variations in library volumes within the pool. This study followed changes in the peripheral blood TCR repertoire in vivo during primary and secondary sensitization of alopecia patients to the hapten diphenylcyclopropenone (DPC). The patient cohort, mostly female, included alopecia areata with under or over 50% scalp involvement, alopecia totalis and alopecia universalis. General study outcomes and caveats: No change with DPC sensitization was found in the number of TCRs above 1 in 1000 frequency, and no evidence of global repertoire structure alterations was found. Expanded TCRs formed significantly more large CDR3 similarity clusters than pre-sensitization or healthy control sets, consistent with antigen-driven responses. Repeated subsampling changed both the strength of the expansion versus patch-test correlation and the threshold at which that correlation became significant. All patients had alopecia, a presumed autoimmune disease, so their immune response might differ from that of healthy individuals. Patch test score was positively correlated with the number of PT1 expanded TCRs, with significance at thresholds 8, 16 and 32 but not at 4.

According to the study, the label for this sample's time point signals: patch test 2, 6 weeks after DPC sensitization. The treatment or condition label for this specimen denotes: therapeutic diphenylcyclopropenone sensitization with weekly scalp DPC. At each patch-test visit, blood was drawn before the patch test was applied. Patients were considered eligible if aged 18 to 70, diagnosed with alopecia and deemed suitable for DPC therapy, and patients were excluded if pregnant. Total RNA was isolated from unfractionated whole blood collected in Tempus Blood RNA tubes. Reading from cysteine to phenylalanine, the CDR3 counts 18 amino acids. Only the CDR3 portion is preserved as DNA: 54 bases, with reading frame beginning at the first base. The junction shows trimming of 4 bases on V and 0 bases on J, plus 19 bases between the germline ends. CDR1 and CDR2 are read off the germline V gene (reference sequence) as MNHNY and SVGAGI.

This clonotype was recorded at least ten times. Its cognate antigen has yet to be identified. Qualities for individual bases were not recorded, and no much larger clone is one base off. Receptor amplification or capture employed RACE. The instrument given in TCRdb is NextSeq 500. During library preparation, unique molecular identifiers were attached to individual cDNA molecules so that TCRs could be counted in a quantitative, reproducible way. Each blood RNA sample was used to sequence both TCR alpha and TCR beta chains. As for how the authors treated the data: Samples had a median of roughly 100,000 TCRs, with a range from roughly 23,224 to 700,000. V, J and CDR3 annotation of the TCR reads was performed with the Decombinator software suite. To make PS versus PT1 abundance plots, every sample was subsampled to the same number of TCRs (28,000). TCRs were defined as expanded if absent before sensitization and observed at least eight times at the 2-week time point. Using fastp trimming at Q25 and MiXCR clonotype assembly, TCRdb reanalyzed the public sequencing data and kept in-frame beta chains. Rows are unified per CDR3 protein, each entry keeping the most common DNA and genes. The V and J calls, along with clone size, are taken from TCRdb and not from the paper's own processing. In this sample the table shows about 400,000 distinct CDR3 sequences, over 6% of which occur a single time. Clones ranked in the top ten supply roughly 5.4% of the sample.

The sequence came from a woman younger than 30 with alopecia areata. Some clones in this sample may be carry-over from other donors' samples. This chain is built from TRBV6-6 and TRBJ1-5; D gene: possibly TRBD1, on 6 matching bases. The source material was whole blood, sampled in connection with sensitization to the hapten diphenylcyclopropenone (DPC). DNA sequence: TGTGCCAGCAGTTTCGAAAGGGGGGAGGGGTCTAGCAATCAGCCCCAGCATTTT. Its translation reads: CASSFERGEGSSNQPQHF.